This T cell receptor (beta chain) was captured by sequencing in a study of blood T cell repertoires in COVID-19 (TCRdb year 2020). Background on the whole study: Samples from collaborators originated in the United States, Italy and Spain and spanned both the acute and convalescent phases of COVID-19. The sample metadata nearly always contained a de-identified subject ID, COVID-19 status, age in years and sex. The material from the prospective study consisted of cDNA or gDNA derived from T cells, B-cell-depleted T cells, or PBMCs. HLA class I and class II types, where available, came from metadata supplied by the sample provider rather than from assay-based typing. The repertoires were released in a freely available public database meant as a resource for research on the immune response to SARS-CoV-2. The dataset comprised deeply sampled blood TCRbeta repertoires from subjects exposed to, actively infected with, or recovered from COVID-19. The samples were drawn from two sources: the first 160 participants of the ongoing ImmuneRACE study, and 1,200 or so subjects contributed by 6 global collaborators. Study-wide conclusions, independent of this receptor: The quantity of clinical and demographic metadata differed by source and by participant and was supplied without curation.

The V end loses 2 bases and the J end loses 1 base, and a stretch of 9 bases separates them. Inclusive of the bounding cysteine and phenylalanine, the CDR3 is 15 residues long. Only CDR3 DNA is held: 45 bases, read in frame from base 1. Participants in the prospective study were enrolled through a virtual design, were aged 18 to 89 years, and lived in some 24 United States geographic areas. Cohort assignment in the prospective study relied on participant-reported clinical history from a screening survey and a study questionnaire. Exposed participants were defined as having been in contact with someone with a PCR-confirmed or clinician-diagnosed COVID-19 case within 2 weeks of study entry. In the prospective study, whole blood, serum and a nasopharyngeal or oropharyngeal swab were collected from each participant by mobile phlebotomists. Participants in the prospective study had the option to provide additional blood draws and questionnaires over a roughly 2-month period. Before DNA extraction, prospective study blood samples were shipped either frozen or at room temperature.

TCRbeta CDR3 regions were amplified from genomic DNA using the immunoSEQ Assay, a bias-controlled multiplex PCR. As for how the authors treated the data: Nucleated cell counts per sample were estimated from amplification of reference gene primers within the assay. To quantify the absolute abundance of each unique TCRbeta CDR3 rearrangement, sequence reads were collapsed and filtered. For each sample, productive Simpson clonality was calculated as the square root of Simpson's diversity index across productive rearrangements. This is the immuneACCESS table as TCRdb keeps it, with only in-frame sequences that have V and J called. A part of the clones is gone; compared with another copy, unresolved V genes explain less than half, and the rest is unexplained. From that table come the V and J calls and clone size; the DNA was used to work out D and trimming. In this sample the table shows hundreds of thousands of clones, 83% of which occur a single time. The ten largest clonotypes hold approximately 4.8% of the sample.

Remarks on this clone: Its antigen target is currently unknown. Per-base quality was not reported, and no clone a single base away is much larger than it.

Recombination joined TRBV23-1 with TRBJ1-5; the D gene is perhaps TRBD1, from 5 matching bases. TRBV23-1 is filed as an ORF, its function uncertain. Input material: PBMCs or T cells enriched from blood (not recorded which). The receptor's source is a woman between 45 and 65 years old who had been exposed to COVID-19. CDR3 loop: CASSQAWGSNQPQHF. The DNA is TGCGCCAGCAGTCAAGCTTGGGGCAGCAATCAGCCCCAGCATTTT.